The source of this T cell receptor (beta chain) is a study of siplizumab effects on memory and regulatory T cells. This clone was observed a handful of times. What it recognizes is unknown. Data came from immunoSEQ multiplex PCR; TCRdb stores just in-frame clones and leaves some out. The data contain just under 20,000 clones, about 45% of them seen just once; the ten biggest clones take up 6% to 7%. Study observations and caveats: Naive T cells were seen as more diverse than memory cells and as major alloresponse contributors. Poor capture below about 10^-5 frequency left most alloreactive clones unmapped to unstimulated subsets. Controls had 26.9% Treg-derived mappable alloreactive CD4+ clones on average, versus approximately 70% with siplizumab.

Over a period of five to six days at 37 degrees C, the mixed lymphocyte reaction cells were cocultured. The sequenced material came from CFSE-low (dividing) CD4+ T cells sorted from an allogeneic mixed lymphocyte reaction. This TCR came from a human donor in good health; the cells came from an allogeneic mixed lymphocyte reaction. Some clones in this sample may be carry-over from other donors' samples.

CDR3 in DNA: TGTGCCAGCAGCAAGAGTGGGACCACCGGCCGGGAGACCCAGTACTTC. This gives the protein CASSKSGTTGRETQYF. V gene TRBV7-8 combines with J gene TRBJ2-5; D tentatively fits TRBD1 or TRBD2 (5 bases each). The CDR3 extends over 16 amino acids. Trimming took 5 bases from V and 5 from J, leaving 21 bases between them. From germline, CDR1 is SGHVS and CDR2 FQNEAQ.